This T cell receptor (beta chain) was found in a study of T cell responses to AZD1222 COVID-19 vaccine. The assay was immunoSEQ multiplex PCR, and TCRdb's table has in-frame clones only and misses some. Of roughly 120,000 clones listed, over 75% are singletons. This CDR3 region has 12 residues. Germline CDR1 is MNHEY and CDR2 is SVGEGT. V dropped 2 bases and J dropped 5 bases, with 6 bases sitting between them. The origin of this receptor is an adult who received the MenACWY meningococcal vaccine as a control. This chain uses TRBV6-2 or TRBV6-3 with TRBJ2-5; D unresolved. This sample comprised peripheral blood, obtained 28 days after the second dose of the MenACWY control vaccine. In DNA form, the CDR3 reads TGTGCCAGCAGTTACGAGAGGGAGACCCAGTACTTC. Its protein is CASSYERETQYF.